Reported below is one T cell receptor beta chain. Antigen specificity is unknown. TCRdb reprocessed the reads via MiXCR and lists one record per CDR3 protein. The table lists about 830,000 distinct CDR3 sequences, approximately 32% of them singletons. The data belong to a study of T cell repertoires in cytomegalovirus infection. Study information: Recently identified HLA-C-restricted CMV epitopes were used, and well-studied HLA-B-restricted CMV epitopes were used as well. Public TCR beta signatures provided an indication of both CMV infection and a matching HLA type. Findings of the study overall: Within the response measured ex vivo, HLA-C-restricted CMV-specific TCR beta clonotypes were dominant. Cumulated frequencies of public TCR beta families served to identify carriers of CMV plus the relevant HLA.

This clonotype was sampled from a human donor in good health (CMV status not recorded). Some clones in this sample may be carry-over from other donors' samples. Material: cultured CD8+ T cells from PBMCs, obtained from culture after CMV antigen stimulation.

CDR3 sequence (DNA): TGCGCCAGCAGCCACCAAAGTGGGACACCAAGGAACTATGGCTACACCTTC. Protein sequence: CASSHQSGTPRNYGYTF. J is TRBJ1-2 and V is TRBV4-1, with D tentatively TRBD1 (6 bases). Trimming took 3 bases from V and 2 from J, leaving 19 bases between them. The germline V gene has CDR1 MGHRA and CDR2 YSYEKL. The CDR3 runs to 17 residues.